This record covers a single TCR beta chain. Per the germline V gene, CDR1 is MGHRA and CDR2 is YSYEKL. The CDR3 length is 15 residues. Trimming pared 4 bases from V and 1 base from J, leaving 14 bases between. This entry is derived from a study of blood T cell repertoires in COVID-19. Looking at the study overall: COVID-19 samples, acute and convalescent, were from the United States, Italy and Spain. PBMCs, B-cell-depleted T cells, or T cells were the source of the cDNA or gDNA that made up the material.

Methods used by the authors: Scientists estimated how many nucleated cells there were by amplifying reference gene primers. Profiled with immunoSEQ multiplex PCR; TCRdb holds only in-frame clones, not every one. Clone size and V and J calls were adopted from that table, with D and trimming inferred from the DNA. The table includes about 80,000 clones, around 88% detected once. The sequencing sample was made of peripheral blood. The clonotype originates from an elderly woman with acute or convalescent COVID-19. The chain combines TRBV4-1 with TRBJ2-7; D is possibly TRBD2 (6 bases). CDR3 in amino acids: CASSRQGTDSYEQYF. DNA for the CDR3: TGCGCCAGCAGCCGCCAAGGGACTGATTCCTACGAGCAGTACTTC.